The following is a T cell receptor beta chain sequence with its context. Its specificity is unknown. V lost 6 bases and J 9 bases, leaving 15 bases between the germline ends. Germline loops: CDR1 MNHEY, CDR2 SMNVEV (reference sequence). This CDR3 is 13 amino acids long. The data were taken from a study of blood T cells in healthy people across ages. Study observations and caveats: Long-lived donors carried more naive CD4+ cells and greater diversity than aged donors.

Using a J-beta primer mix together with a sample-barcoded 5' primer, a second PCR was run for roughly 7 to 11 cycles. TCRdb re-analysed the 5' RACE reads in MiXCR, keeping a single row per CDR3 protein. The data hold 1.4 million or so distinct CDR3 sequences, with under 55% observed a single time. Every sample yielded at least 7 million isolated PBMCs. Each sample provided at least 6 micrograms of extracted total RNA. The sequence derives from a woman under 30 in good health. The rearrangement uses TRBV27 and TRBJ1-5, with D hard to call. Sequencing was performed on blood. CDR3 nucleotide sequence: TGTGCCAGCAGCCTCTTCGCTGAGGGGCCCCAGCATTTT. It translates to CASSLFAEGPQHF.